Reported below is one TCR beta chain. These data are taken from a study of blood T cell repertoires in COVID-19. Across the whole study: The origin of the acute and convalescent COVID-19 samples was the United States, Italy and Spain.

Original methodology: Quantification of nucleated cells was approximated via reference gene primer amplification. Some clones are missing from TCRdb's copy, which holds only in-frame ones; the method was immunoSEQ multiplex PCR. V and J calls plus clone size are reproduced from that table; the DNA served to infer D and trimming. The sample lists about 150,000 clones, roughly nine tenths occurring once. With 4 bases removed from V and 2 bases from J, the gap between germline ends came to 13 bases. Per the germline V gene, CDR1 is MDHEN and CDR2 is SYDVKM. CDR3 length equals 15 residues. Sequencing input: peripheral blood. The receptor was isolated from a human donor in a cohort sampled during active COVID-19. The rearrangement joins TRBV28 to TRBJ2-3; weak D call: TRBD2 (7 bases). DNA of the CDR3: TGTGCCAGCAGTTCTCGGGGGGCGCCCACAGATACGCAGTATTTT. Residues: CASSSRGAPTDTQYF.